This TCR beta chain was documented in a study of vaccination effects on CD4 cells after COVID-19. For the study at large: Each participant received a vaccine that was either BNT162b2 or mRNA-1273, given as two doses. Findings of the study overall: Among infection- and vaccine-induced clones, marked clonal contraction occurred late after vaccination. Recruitment yielded few convalescent patients, and the study had no early post-infection timepoints. Only a single clone (1 of 255 vaccine-induced clones in healthy vaccinees) cross-reacted with common cold coronaviruses.

Details on this clone: What it binds is unknown.

This table comes from immunoSEQ multiplex PCR, and its TCRdb copy is limited to in-frame clones, with some not included. This sample has tens of thousands of clones, with approximately 70% found just once. ViraFEST expansion of antigen-specific CD4+ T cells with viral peptide pools preceded sequencing. Cultured cells yielded isolated CD4+ T cells after 10 days. Nucleocapsid antibodies were negative in the vaccine recipients, who had never had SARS-CoV-2 infection. Germline assignment: CDR1 SGHNT and CDR2 YYREEE (reference sequence). The CDR3 spans 15 residues. Trimming took 4 bases from V and 3 from J; bases not matched to a gene: 6.

This rearrangement joins TRBV5-4 to TRBJ2-7; 11 bases are a match to TRBD1. This receptor was taken from a human donor who received a COVID-19 vaccine. The sample here was CD4+ T cells from PBMCs cultured with HCoV-NL63 spike peptides, taken before COVID-19 vaccination. CDR3 in DNA: TGTGCCAGCAGCCCTGGCGGGACAGGGGGCTACGAGCAGTACTTC. Translating it yields CASSPGGTGGYEQYF.